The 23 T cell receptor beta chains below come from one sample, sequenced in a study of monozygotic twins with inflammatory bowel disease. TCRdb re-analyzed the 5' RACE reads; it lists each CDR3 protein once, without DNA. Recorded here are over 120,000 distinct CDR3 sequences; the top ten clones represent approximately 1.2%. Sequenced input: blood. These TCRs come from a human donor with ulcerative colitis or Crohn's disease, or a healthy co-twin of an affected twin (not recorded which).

The CDR3 loop is CASSEGDTQYF. The rearrangement links TRBV3-1 to TRBJ2-3; TCRdb picks TRBD2, but there is no DNA to check that call. Germline assignment: CDR1 LGHDT and CDR2 YNNKEL (reference sequence). CDR3 length: 11 residues.

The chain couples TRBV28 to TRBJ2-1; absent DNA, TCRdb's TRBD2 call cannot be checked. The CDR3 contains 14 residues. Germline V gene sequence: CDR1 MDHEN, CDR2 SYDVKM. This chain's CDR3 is CASSFGGGDNEQFF.

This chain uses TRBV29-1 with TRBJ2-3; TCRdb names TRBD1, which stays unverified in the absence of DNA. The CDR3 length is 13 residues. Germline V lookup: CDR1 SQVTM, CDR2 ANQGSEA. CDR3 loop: CSVRQGSTDTQYF.

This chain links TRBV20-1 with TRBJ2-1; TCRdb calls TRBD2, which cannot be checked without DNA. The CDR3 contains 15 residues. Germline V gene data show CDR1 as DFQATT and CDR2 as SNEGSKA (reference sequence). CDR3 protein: CSADGGSGRENEQFF.

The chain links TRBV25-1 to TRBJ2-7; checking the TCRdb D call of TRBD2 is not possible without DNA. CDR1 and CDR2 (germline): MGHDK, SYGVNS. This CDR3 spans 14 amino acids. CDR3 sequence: CASSEFGGSHEQYF.

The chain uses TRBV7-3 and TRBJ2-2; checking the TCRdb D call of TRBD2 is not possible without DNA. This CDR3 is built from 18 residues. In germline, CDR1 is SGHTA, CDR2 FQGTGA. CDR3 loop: CASSLWRTSGMNTGELFF. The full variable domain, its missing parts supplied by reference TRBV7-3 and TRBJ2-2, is GAGVSQTPSNKVTEKGKYVELRCDPISGHTALYWYRQSLGQGPEFLIYFQGTGAADDSGLPNDRFFAVRPEGSVSTLKIQRTERGDSAVYLCASSLWRTSGMNTGELFFGEGSRLTVL.

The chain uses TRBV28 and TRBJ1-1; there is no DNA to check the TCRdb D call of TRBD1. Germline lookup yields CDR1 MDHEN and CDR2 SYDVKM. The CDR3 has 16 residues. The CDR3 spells CASRSGQGAWNTEAFF.

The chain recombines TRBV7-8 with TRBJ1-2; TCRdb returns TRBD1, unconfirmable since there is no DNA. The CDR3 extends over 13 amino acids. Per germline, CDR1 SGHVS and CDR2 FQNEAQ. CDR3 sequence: CASSLDRLNGYTF. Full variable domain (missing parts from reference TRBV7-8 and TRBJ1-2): GAGVSQSPRYKVAKRGQDVALRCDPISGHVSLFWYQQALGQGPEFLTYFQNEAQLDKSGLPSDRFFAERPEGSVSTLKIQRTQQEDSAVYLCASSLDRLNGYTFGSGTRLTVV.

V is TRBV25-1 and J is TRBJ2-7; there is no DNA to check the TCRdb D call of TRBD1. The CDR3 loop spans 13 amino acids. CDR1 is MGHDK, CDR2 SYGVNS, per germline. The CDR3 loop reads CASSLPGAYEQYF.

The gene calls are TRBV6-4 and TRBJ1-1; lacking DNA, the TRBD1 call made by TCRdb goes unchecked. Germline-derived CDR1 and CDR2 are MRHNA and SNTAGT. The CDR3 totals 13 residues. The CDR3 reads CASREQGNTEAFF.

Here the CDR3 reads CAISDGGGITEAFF. The chain uses TRBV10-3 and TRBJ1-1; TCRdb lists TRBD1, though no DNA is available to test this call. Per germline, CDR1 ENHRY and CDR2 SYGVKD. The CDR3 is 14 residues long.

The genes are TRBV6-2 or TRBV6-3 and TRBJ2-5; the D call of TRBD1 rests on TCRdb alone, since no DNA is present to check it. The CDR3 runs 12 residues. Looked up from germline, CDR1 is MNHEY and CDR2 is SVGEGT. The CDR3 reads CASSYSGGTQYF.

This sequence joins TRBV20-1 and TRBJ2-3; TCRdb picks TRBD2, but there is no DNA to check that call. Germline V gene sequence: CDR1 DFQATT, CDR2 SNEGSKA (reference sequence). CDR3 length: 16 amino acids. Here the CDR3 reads CSARGASGRKVDTQYF.

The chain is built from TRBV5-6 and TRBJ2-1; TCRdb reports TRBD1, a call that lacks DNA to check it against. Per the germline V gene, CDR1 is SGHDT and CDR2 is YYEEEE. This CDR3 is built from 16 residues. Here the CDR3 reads CASSLAEGAWYNEQFF.

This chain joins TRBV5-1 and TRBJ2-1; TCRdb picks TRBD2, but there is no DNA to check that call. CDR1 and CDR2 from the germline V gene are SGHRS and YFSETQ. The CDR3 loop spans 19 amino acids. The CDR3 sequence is CASSPLFGLAGGVYNEQFF.

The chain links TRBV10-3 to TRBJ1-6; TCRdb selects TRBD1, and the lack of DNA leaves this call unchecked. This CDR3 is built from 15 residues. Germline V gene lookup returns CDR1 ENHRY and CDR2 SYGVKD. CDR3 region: CAISLGQPINSPLHF.

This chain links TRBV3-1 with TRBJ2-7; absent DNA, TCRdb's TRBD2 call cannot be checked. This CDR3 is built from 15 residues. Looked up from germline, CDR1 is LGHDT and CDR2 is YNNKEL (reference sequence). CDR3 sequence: CASSLQRDLRQEQYF.

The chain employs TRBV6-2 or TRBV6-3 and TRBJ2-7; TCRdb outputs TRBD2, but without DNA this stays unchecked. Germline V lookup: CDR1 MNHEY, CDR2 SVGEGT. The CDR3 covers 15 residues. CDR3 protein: CASRLRAGRAAEQYF.

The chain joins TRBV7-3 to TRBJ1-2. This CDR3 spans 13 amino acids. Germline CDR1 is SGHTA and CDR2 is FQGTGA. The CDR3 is CASSSGAQYGYTF.

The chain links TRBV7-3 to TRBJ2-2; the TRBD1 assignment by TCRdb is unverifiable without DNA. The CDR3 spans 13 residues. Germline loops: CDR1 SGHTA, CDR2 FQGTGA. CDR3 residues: CASQQGGAGELFF.

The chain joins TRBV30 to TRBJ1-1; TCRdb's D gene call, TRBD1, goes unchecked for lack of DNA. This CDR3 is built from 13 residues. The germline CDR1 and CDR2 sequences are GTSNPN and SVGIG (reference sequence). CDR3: CAWSVRGNTEAFF.

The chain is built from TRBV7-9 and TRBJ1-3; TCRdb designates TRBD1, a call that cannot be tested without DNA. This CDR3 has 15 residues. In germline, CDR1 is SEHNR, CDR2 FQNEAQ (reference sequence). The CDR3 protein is CASSRGTGNGNTIYF.

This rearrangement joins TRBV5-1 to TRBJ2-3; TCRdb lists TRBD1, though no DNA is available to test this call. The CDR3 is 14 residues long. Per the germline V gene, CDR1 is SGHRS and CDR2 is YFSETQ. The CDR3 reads CASSFGISTDTQYF.